This T cell receptor beta chain was identified in a study of blood T cell repertoires in COVID-19. The wider study: Both acute and convalescent COVID-19 samples were obtained from the United States, Italy and Spain.

This clone was recorded once. The data were produced by immunoSEQ multiplex PCR, yet TCRdb's version contains in-frame clones alone and is incomplete. The table includes 300,000 to 400,000 clones, more than 80% detected once. Germline V CDR1 and CDR2: SEHNR, FQNEAQ (reference sequence). Trimming removed 1 base from V and 6 bases from J, with 12 bases in between. CDR3 length: 14 amino acids. The chain combines TRBV7-9 with TRBJ1-2; D is undetermined. The sequence was collected from a man aged 18 to 29 who had recovered from COVID-19. The source material was PBMCs or T cells enriched from blood (not recorded which). The CDR3 DNA reads as TGTGCCAGCAGCTTAGGGCCAAACGCCAATGGCTACACCTTC. Translation: CASSLGPNANGYTF.